This T cell receptor (beta chain) was identified in a study of T-cell memory formation after mild COVID-19. Constant-segment primers served in 5'RACE that generated TCR alpha and TCR beta cDNA libraries bearing sample barcodes and UMIs. TCRdb re-called the 5' RACE reads with MiXCR, one entry per CDR3 protein. The sample holds roughly 620,000 distinct CDR3 sequences, over 15% seen once. The receptor was derived from an adult woman who had mild COVID-19 (a few samples of this study predate the infection). Cell type and time point are not known. Sequencing input: PBMCs or a T cell subset sorted from them (not recorded which).

The CDR3 region has the DNA TGTGCCAGCAGCCCGACAGGGGGTTACACCGGGGAGCTGTTTTTT. It yields the protein CASSPTGGYTGELFF. The rearrangement joins TRBV3-1 to TRBJ2-2, with 9 bases identical to TRBD1. Germline V lookup: CDR1 LGHDT, CDR2 YNNKEL (reference sequence). The CDR3 covers 15 residues. V was clipped by 4 bases and J by 3 bases; unmatched bases: 3.